The text below deals with one TCR beta chain. This CDR3 is built from 15 residues. With V trimmed by 3 bases and J by 6 bases, 6 bases remained unmatched. Germline-derived CDR1 and CDR2 are MDHEN and SYDVKM. These data belong to a study of blood T cell repertoires in COVID-19. Method: immunoSEQ multiplex PCR; TCRdb's copy keeps in-frame clones and lacks some. The data show a few hundred thousand clones, approximately 90% seen once. The sequenced material came from PBMCs or T cells enriched from blood (not recorded which). The genes are TRBV28 and TRBJ2-1, with TRBD1 identical over 9 bases. This receptor was taken from a woman under 30 who had recovered from COVID-19. The CDR3 protein is CASSFERDRVNEQFF. The CDR3, as DNA: TGTGCCAGCAGTTTTGAAAGGGACAGGGTCAATGAGCAGTTCTTC.